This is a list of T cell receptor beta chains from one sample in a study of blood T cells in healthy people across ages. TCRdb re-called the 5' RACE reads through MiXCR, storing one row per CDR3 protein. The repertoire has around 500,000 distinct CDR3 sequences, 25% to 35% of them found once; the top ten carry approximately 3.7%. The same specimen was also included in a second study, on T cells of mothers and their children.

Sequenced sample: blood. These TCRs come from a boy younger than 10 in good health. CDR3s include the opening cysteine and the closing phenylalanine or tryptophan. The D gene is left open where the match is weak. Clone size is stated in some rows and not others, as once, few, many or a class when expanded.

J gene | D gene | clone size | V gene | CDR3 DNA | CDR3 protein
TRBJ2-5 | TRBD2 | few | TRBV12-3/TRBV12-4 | TGTGCCAGCAGTCTGCGGACTAGCGGGGGTGAGACCCAGTACTTC | CASSLRTSGGETQYF
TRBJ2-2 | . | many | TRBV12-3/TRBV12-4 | TGTGCCAGCAGAAAAGGTTACACCGGGGAGCTGTTTTTT | CASRKGYTGELFF
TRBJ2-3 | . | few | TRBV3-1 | TGTGCCAGCAGCCAAGAGGAAGCTACTAGCACAGATACGCAGTATTTT | CASSQEEATSTDTQYF
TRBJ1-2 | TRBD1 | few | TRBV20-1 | TGCAGTGCTAGAGACCCGGGACAGGGAAACTATGGCTACACCTTC | CSARDPGQGNYGYTF
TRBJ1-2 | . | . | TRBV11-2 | TGTGCCAGCAGCTTAGATGAAATGGGAGGCTACACCTTC | CASSLDEMGGYTF
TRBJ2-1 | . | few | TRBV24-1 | TGTGCCACCAGTGGGGTGCGGACTGAGCAGTTCTTC | CATSGVRTEQFF
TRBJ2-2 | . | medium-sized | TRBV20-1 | TGCAGTGGGGCAAGTGGATACGGGAACACCGGGGAGCTGTTTTTT | CSGASGYGNTGELFF
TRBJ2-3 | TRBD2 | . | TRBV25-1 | TGTGCCAGCAGTCGACTAGCGGGTCTTGATACGCAGTATTTT | CASSRLAGLDTQYF
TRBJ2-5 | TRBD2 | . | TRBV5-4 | TGTGCCAGCAGCTCGGGGACTAGGATAGAGACCCAGTACTTC | CASSSGTRIETQYF
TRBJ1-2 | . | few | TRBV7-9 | TGTGCCAGCAGCTTAGCGTCTCAGGGAGAGGGCTACACCTTC | CASSLASQGEGYTF
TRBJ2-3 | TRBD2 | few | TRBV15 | TGTGCCACCAGCAGAGATGGGCCGAGGCGGGGGGGAACCACAGATACGCAGTATTTT | CATSRDGPRRGGTTDTQYF
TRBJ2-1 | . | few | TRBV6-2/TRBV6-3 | TGTGCCAGCGTACTCGGCAATGAGCAGTTCTTC | CASVLGNEQFF
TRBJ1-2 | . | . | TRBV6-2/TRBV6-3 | TGTGCCAGCAGATCAGGACAGCATGGCTACACCTTC | CASRSGQHGYTF
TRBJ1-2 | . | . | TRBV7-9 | TGTGCCAGCAGCTTAGCTGAAGCTGGCGGCTACACCTTC | CASSLAEAGGYTF
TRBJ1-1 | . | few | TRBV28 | TGTGCCAGCCGGGGAATGATGAACACTGAAGCTTTCTTT | CASRGMMNTEAFF
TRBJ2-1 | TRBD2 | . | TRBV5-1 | TGCGCCAGCAGCCCGGGGGGATATTGGGCGTCTCGGAATGAGCAGTTCTTC | CASSPGGYWASRNEQFF